The clone carrying this TCR beta chain was detected ten times or more. Criteria for exclusion of patients were uncontrolled infection, other autoimmune disease, pregnancy or lactation. Out of around 10 ml of fresh peripheral blood came the PBMCs. This specimen comes from a study of T cells in Graves' hyperthyroidism and ophthalmopathy. Researchers took RNA transcripts and amplified the TCR beta CDR3 regions from them. TCR CDR3 underwent first-round RT-PCR with the HTBI primer set. Each CDR3 protein is one row after TCRdb ran MiXCR on the multiplex PCR reads. Of about 350,000 distinct CDR3 sequences listed, less than 20% are singletons. The CDR3 totals 12 residues. V was shortened by 6 bases and J by 4 bases, with 9 bases between the two germline ends. The germline V gene encodes CDR1 MNHEY and CDR2 SVGAGI.

This rearrangement joins TRBV6-5 to TRBJ1-1, with D possibly matching TRBD1 (5 bases). The receptor was isolated from a woman in her thirties or forties with Graves' ophthalmopathy. Sequencing was carried out using blood. The DNA for the CDR3 is TGTGCCAGCAGGCAAACAGGCACTGAAGCTTTCTTT. Amino acid sequence: CASRQTGTEAFF.